Ten or more counts support the clone carrying this TCR beta chain. Its antigen remains unidentified. With 6 bases clipped from V and 1 base from J, the junction kept 5 bases outside the gene matches. This CDR3 comprises 14 residues. Germline V gene lookup returns CDR1 DFQATT and CDR2 SNEGSKA (reference sequence). The record originates from a study of neurological immune-mediated disorders. The yield of each sequencing run was over 170 million TCR-beta sequences from 15-18 subjects. Each CDR3 protein is one row after TCRdb ran MiXCR on the 5' RACE reads. The table has around 37,000 distinct CDR3 sequences, more than 3% seen once. This sample's time point: longitudinal time-point 1 (baseline). Findings and limits, study-wide: One related-CDR3 cluster, which may be a signature, held the repertoires of 18 of 34 multiple sclerosis patients after phylogenetic grouping.

What was sequenced was PBMCs. V and J are TRBV20-1 and TRBJ1-5; 8 bases agree with TRBD1. The TCR comes from a woman between 55 and 75 years old with multiple sclerosis. CDR3 bases: TGCAGTGCCGCTCGGACAGGGAGCAATCAGCCCCAGCATTTT. The encoded protein is CSAARTGSNQPQHF.